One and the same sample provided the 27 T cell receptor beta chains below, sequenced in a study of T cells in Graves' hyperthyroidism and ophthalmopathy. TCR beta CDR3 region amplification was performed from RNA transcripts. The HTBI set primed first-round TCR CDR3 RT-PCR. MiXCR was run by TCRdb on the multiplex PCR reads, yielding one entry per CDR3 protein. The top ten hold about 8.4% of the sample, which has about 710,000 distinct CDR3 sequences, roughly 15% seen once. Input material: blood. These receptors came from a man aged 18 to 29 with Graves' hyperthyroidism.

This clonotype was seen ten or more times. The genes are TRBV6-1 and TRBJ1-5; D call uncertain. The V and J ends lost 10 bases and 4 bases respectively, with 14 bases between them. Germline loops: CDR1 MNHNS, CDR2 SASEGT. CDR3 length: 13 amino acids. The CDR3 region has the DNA TGTGCCACCACTTGGCACTTAAATCAGCCCCAGCATTTT. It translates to CATTWHLNQPQHF.

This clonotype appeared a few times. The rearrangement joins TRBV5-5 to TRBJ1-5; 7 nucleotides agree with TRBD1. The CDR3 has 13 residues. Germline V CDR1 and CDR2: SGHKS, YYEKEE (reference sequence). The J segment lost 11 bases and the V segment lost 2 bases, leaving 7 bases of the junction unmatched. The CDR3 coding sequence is TGTGCCAGCAGCTTACAGGGGTCAAGGACCCAGCATTTT. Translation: CASSLQGSRTQHF. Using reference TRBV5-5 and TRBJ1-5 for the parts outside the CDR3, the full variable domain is DAGVTQSPTHLIKTRGQQVTLRCSPISGHKSVSWYQQVLGQGPQFIFQYYEKEERGRGNFPDRFSARQFPNYSSELNVNALLLGDSALYLCASSLQGSRTQHFGDGTRLSIL.

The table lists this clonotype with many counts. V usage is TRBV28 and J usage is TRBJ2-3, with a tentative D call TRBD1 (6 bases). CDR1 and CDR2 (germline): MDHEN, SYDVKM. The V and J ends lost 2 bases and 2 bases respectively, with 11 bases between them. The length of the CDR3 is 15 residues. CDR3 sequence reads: CASSLQGQVTDTQYF. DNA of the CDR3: TGTGCCAGCAGTTTACAGGGGCAGGTCACAGATACGCAGTATTTT.

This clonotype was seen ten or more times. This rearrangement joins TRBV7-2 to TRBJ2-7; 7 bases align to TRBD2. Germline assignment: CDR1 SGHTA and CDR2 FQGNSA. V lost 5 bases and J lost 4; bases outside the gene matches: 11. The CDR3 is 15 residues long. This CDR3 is CASSQPYEGGYEQYF. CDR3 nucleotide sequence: TGTGCCAGCAGCCAACCTTATGAGGGAGGGTACGAGCAGTACTTC. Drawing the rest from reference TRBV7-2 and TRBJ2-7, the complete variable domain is GAGVSQSPSNKVTEKGKDVELRCDPISGHTALYWYRQSLGQGLEFLIYFQGNSAPDKSGLPSDRFSAERTGGSVSTLTIQRTQQEDSAVYLCASSQPYEGGYEQYFGPGTRLTVT.

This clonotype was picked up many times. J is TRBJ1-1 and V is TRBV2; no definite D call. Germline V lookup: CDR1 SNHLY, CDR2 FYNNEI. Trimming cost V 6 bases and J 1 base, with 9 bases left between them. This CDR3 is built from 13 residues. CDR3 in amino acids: CASSGRTNTEAFF. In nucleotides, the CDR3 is TGTGCCAGCAGCGGGAGAACGAACACTGAAGCTTTCTTT.

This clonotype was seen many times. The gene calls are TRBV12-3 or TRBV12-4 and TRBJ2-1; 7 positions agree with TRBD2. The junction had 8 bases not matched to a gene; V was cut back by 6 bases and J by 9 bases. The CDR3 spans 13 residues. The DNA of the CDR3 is TGTGCCAGCAGGCCCGGACTAGTTGCTGAGCAGTTCTTC. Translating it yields CASRPGLVAEQFF.

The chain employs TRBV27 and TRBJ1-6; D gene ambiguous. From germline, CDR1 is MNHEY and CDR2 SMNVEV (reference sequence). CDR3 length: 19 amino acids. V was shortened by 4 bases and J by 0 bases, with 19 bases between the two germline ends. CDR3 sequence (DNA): TGTGCCAGCAGTTCTCAGGCCCGAGAGGGTCTCTCCTATAATTCACCCCTCCACTTT. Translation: CASSSQAREGLSYNSPLHF.

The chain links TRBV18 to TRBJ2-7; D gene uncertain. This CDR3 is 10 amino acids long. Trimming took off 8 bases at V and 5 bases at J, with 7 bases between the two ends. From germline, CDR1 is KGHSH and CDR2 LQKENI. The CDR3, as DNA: TGTGCCAGCAACACTCACGAGCAGTACTTC. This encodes CASNTHEQYF.

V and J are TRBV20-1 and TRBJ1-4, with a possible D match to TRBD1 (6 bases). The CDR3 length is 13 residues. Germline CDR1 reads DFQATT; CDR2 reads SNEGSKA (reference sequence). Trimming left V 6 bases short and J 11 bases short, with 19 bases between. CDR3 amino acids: CSAADRIIEKLFF. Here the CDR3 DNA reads TGCAGTGCCGCCGACAGGATCATCGAGAAACTGTTTTTT.

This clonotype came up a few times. This chain's CDR3 is CASSSLGGGTYNEQFF. The CDR3 DNA follows: TGTGCCAGCAGTTCTCTTGGGGGAGGTACCTACAATGAGCAGTTCTTC. V gene TRBV28 combines with J gene TRBJ2-1; D might be TRBD2 (6 bases). Germline V gene lookup returns CDR1 MDHEN and CDR2 SYDVKM. The CDR3 runs to 16 residues. Between the trimmed V and J ends, which lost 4 bases and 2 bases, there was a span of 15 bases.

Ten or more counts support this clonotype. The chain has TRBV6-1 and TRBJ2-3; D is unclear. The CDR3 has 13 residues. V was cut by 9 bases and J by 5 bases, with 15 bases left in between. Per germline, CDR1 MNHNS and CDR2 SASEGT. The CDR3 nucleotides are TGTGCCAGTTCGATGGGGAAGGGAGATACGCAGTATTTT. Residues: CASSMGKGDTQYF.

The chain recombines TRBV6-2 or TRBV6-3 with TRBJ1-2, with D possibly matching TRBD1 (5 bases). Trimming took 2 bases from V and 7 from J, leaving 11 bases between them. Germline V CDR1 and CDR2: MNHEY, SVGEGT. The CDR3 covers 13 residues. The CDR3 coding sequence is TGTGCCAGCAGTTACGGGGCTGCCCCTGGCTACACCTTC. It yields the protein CASSYGAAPGYTF.

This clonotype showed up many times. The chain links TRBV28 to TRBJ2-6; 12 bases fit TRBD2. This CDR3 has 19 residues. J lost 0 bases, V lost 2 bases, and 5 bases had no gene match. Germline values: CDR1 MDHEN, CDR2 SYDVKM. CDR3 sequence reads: CASSLGTSGFISGANVLTF. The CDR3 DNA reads TGTGCCAGCAGTTTAGGGACTAGCGGGTTTATCTCTGGGGCCAACGTCCTGACTTTC.

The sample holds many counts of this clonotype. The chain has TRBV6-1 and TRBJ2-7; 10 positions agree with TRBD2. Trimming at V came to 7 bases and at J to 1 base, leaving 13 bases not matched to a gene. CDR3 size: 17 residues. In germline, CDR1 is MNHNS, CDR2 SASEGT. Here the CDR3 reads CASILGMASGRSYEQYF. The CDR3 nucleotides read TGTGCCAGCATCTTAGGGATGGCTAGCGGGAGATCCTACGAGCAGTACTTC.

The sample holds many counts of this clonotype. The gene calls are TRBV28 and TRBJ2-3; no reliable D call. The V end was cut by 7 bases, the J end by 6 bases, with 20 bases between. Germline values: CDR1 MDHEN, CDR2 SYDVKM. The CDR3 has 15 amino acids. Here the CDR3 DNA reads TGTGCCAGCACAACGGCAGGTTCCCAAGGTGATACGCAGTATTTT. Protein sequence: CASTTAGSQGDTQYF.

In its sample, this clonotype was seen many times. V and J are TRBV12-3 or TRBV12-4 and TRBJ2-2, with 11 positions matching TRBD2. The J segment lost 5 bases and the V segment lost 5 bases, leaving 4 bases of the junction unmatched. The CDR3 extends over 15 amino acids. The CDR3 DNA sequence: TGTGCCAGCAGTAGACTAGCGGGAAGAACCGGGGAGCTGTTTTTT. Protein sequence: CASSRLAGRTGELFF.

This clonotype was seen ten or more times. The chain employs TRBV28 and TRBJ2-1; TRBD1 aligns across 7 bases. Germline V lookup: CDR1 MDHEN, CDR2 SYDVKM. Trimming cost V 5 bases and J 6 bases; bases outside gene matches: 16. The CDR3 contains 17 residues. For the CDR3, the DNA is TGTGCCAGCAGTACCAGTCCAGGGGGTCCATCCCCCAATGAGCAGTTCTTC. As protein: CASSTSPGGPSPNEQFF.

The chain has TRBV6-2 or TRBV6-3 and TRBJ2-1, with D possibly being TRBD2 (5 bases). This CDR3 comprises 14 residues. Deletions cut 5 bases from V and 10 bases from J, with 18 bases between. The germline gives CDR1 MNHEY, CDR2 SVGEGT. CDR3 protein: CASSTPLRTQEQFF. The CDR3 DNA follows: TGTGCCAGCAGTACTCCATTGCGGACTCAGGAGCAGTTCTTC.

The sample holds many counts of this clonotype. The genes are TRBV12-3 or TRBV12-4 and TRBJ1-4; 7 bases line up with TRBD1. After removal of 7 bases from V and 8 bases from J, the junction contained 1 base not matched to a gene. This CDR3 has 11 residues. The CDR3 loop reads CASKDREKLFF. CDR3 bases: TGTGCCAGCAAGGACAGGGAAAAACTGTTTTTT.

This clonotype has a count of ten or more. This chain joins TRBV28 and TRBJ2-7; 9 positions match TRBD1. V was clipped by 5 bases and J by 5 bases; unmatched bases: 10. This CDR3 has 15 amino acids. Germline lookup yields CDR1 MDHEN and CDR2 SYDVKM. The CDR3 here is CASSPPGTGLHEQYF. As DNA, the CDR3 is TGTGCCAGCAGTCCGCCCGGGACAGGGTTACACGAGCAGTACTTC.

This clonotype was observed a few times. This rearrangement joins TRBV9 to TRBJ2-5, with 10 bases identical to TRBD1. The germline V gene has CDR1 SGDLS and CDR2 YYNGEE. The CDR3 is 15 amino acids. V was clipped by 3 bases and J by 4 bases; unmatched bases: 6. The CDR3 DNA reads TGTGCCAGCAGCGGACAGGGGGCGTGGGGAGAGACCCAGTACTTC. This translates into CASSGQGAWGETQYF.

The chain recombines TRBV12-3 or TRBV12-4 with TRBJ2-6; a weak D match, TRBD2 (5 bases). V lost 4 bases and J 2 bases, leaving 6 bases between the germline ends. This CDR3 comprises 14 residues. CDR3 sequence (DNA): TGTGCCAGCAGTTCGGGGACTGGGGCCAACGTCCTGACTTTC. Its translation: CASSSGTGANVLTF.

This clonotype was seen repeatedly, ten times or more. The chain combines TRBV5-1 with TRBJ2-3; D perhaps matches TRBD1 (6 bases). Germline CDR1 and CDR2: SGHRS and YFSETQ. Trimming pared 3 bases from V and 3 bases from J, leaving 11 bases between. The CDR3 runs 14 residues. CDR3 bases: TGCGCCAGCAGCTATATACAGGGAACAGATACGCAGTATTTT. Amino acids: CASSYIQGTDTQYF. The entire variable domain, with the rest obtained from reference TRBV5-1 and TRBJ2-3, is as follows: KAGVTQTPRYLIKTRGQQVTLSCSPISGHRSVSWYQQTPGQGLQFLFEYFSETQRNKGNFPGRFSGRQFSNSRSEMNVSTLELGDSALYLCASSYIQGTDTQYFGPGTRLTVL.

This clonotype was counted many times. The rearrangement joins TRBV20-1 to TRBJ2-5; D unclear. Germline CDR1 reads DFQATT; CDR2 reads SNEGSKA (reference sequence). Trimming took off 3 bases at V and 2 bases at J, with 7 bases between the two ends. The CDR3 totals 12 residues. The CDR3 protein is CSARRQQETQYF. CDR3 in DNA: TGCAGTGCTAGGCGCCAGCAAGAGACCCAGTACTTC.

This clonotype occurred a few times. The CDR3 loop reads CASSPKGLWTYEQYF. In DNA, the CDR3 is TGTGCCAGCAGTCCCAAGGGGTTATGGACCTACGAGCAGTACTTC. The V gene is TRBV7-9, the J gene TRBJ2-7; D perhaps matches TRBD1 (5 bases). Trimming stripped 6 bases from V and 2 bases from J, with 17 bases between. Germline V gives CDR1 SEHNR, CDR2 FQNEAQ (reference sequence). There are 15 residues in the CDR3.

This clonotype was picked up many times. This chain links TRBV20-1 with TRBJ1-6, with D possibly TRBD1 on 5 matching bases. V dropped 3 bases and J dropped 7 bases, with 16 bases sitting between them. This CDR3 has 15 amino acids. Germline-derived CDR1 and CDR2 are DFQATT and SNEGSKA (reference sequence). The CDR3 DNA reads TGCAGTGCTAGGGCAACCGGGACGGCGAATTCACCCCTCCACTTT. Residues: CSARATGTANSPLHF.

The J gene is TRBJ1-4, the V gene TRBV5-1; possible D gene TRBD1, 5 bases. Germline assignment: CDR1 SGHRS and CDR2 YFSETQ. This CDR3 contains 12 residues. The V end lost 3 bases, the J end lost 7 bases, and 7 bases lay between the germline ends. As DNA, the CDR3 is TGCGCCAGCAGCTCAACAGGTGAAAAACTGTTTTTT. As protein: CASSSTGEKLFF.